In its sample, the clone carrying this T cell receptor beta chain was seen once. Its cognate antigen is unknown. This sample is drawn from a study of T cell responses to AZD1222 COVID-19 vaccine. Across the whole study: Second-dose intervals of approximately 4 or approximately 12 weeks were pooled.

Study observations and caveats: Scientists sampled the repertoires only once the peak T cell response had passed. A mostly white British donor set with more females was recruited, and clonal diversity was possibly underestimated.

Assay: immunoSEQ multiplex PCR; the TCRdb copy retains only in-frame clones and omits some. In the table there are approximately 180,000 clones, roughly nine tenths of which are singletons. This CDR3 contains 19 residues. The V gene lost 0 bases and the J gene lost 0 bases, with 18 bases spanning the gap. This sample comprised peripheral blood, obtained on day 0 of AZD1222 vaccination. The clonotype was recovered from an adult in good health. This sequence joins TRBV23-1 and TRBJ1-5; possible D gene TRBD1, 5 bases. TRBV23-1 counts as an open reading frame of uncertain function. The CDR3 nucleotides are TGCGCCAGCAGTCAATCGCGGACCAACTGGGGGGTTAGCAATCAGCCCCAGCATTTT. Encoded protein: CASSQSRTNWGVSNQPQHF.